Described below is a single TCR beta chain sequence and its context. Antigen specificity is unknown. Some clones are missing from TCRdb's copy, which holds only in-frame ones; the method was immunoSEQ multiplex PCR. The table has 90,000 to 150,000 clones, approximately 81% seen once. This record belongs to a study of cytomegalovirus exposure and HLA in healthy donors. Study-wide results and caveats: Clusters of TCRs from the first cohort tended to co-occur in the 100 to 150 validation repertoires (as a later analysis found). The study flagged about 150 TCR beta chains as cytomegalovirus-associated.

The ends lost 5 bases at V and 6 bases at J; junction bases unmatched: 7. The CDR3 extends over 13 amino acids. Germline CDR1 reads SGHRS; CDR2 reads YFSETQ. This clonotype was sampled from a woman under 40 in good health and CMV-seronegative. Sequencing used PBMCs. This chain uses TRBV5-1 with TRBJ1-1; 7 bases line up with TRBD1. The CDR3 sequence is CASSSPGQSEAFF. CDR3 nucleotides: TGCGCCAGCAGTTCCCCGGGACAGTCTGAAGCTTTCTTT.